This section outlines one T cell receptor (beta chain) sequence together with its context. Antigen unknown. CDR1 and CDR2 (germline): MGHDK, SYGVNS. This CDR3 has 15 residues. Trimming took 2 bases from V and 0 from J, leaving 8 bases between them. This sample was included in a study of cytomegalovirus exposure and HLA in healthy donors. Study at large: From HLA-typed donors, an early data release held tens of millions of unique TCRs. Study findings and constraints: Available immune exposure information covered CMV serostatus only.

The PCR made use of 60 Vbeta and 13 Jbeta primers. The assay was immunoSEQ multiplex PCR, and TCRdb's table has in-frame clones only and misses some. This sample carries roughly 200,000 clones, roughly four fifths of them seen once, and the ten largest clones take about 1.9%. Material: PBMCs. This chain joins TRBV25-1 and TRBJ1-5, with D tentatively TRBD1 (5 bases). The receptor was derived from a man between 25 and 39 years old in good health and CMV-seronegative. The CDR3 region is CASSEQGNSNQPQHF. CDR3 nucleotide sequence: TGTGCCAGCAGTGAACAGGGAAATAGCAATCAGCCCCAGCATTTT.